This entry features one T cell receptor beta chain sequence. The data stem from a study of blood T cell repertoires in COVID-19. The repertoire was sequenced with immunoSEQ multiplex PCR; TCRdb's copy has only in-frame clones and lacks some. The sample carries roughly 250,000 clones, more than 65% recorded once. The sequence came from a woman aged 40-49 years with active or convalescent COVID-19. The sample was peripheral blood.

The CDR3: CASSVPGENTEAFF. Written as DNA, the CDR3 is TGTGCCAGCAGCGTCCCGGGGGAGAACACTGAAGCTTTCTTT. The chain couples TRBV7-9 to TRBJ1-1, with TRBD1 as a possible D gene (5 bases). Germline loops: CDR1 SEHNR, CDR2 FQNEAQ (reference sequence). The V end lost 5 bases, the J end lost 1 base, and 11 bases lay between the germline ends. The CDR3 has 14 amino acids.